This T cell receptor (beta chain) originates from a study of blood T cell repertoires in COVID-19. Overall study: The United States, Italy and Spain were the sources of the acute and convalescent COVID-19 samples.

In the original workflow: Amplification of reference gene primers provided the estimated nucleated cell counts. Sequencing used immunoSEQ multiplex PCR; TCRdb keeps in-frame clones, though not all of them. That table supplies the V and J calls and clone size; D and trimming were determined from the DNA. Of some 20,000 clones in the sample, roughly 78% were seen once. This CDR3 comprises 15 residues. The germline V gene encodes CDR1 SGHAT and CDR2 FQNNGV. V was pared by 3 bases and J by 1 base, with 3 bases of the junction left unmatched. V usage is TRBV11-2 and J usage is TRBJ2-7; 10 nucleotides line up with TRBD2. Sequencing input: peripheral blood. This sequence originates from an elderly man with acute or convalescent COVID-19. The CDR3 spells CASSFTSGESYEQYF. As DNA, the CDR3 is TGTGCCAGCAGCTTCACTAGCGGGGAATCCTACGAGCAGTACTTC.